The present TCR beta chain was sequenced within a study of blood T cell repertoires in COVID-19. Study-wide background: T cells, B-cell-depleted T cells, or PBMCs supplied cDNA or gDNA.

In its sample, this clone was seen a few times. V lost 0 bases and J 3 bases, leaving 18 bases between the germline ends. The CDR3 is 17 amino acids. Germline CDR1 reads SGHRS; CDR2 reads YFSETQ. Per the study methods: Amplification with reference gene primers provided the estimates of nucleated cell counts. Measured with immunoSEQ multiplex PCR; TCRdb has only the in-frame clones, and not every one. Clonal size and the V and J genes are those of that table, whereas D and trimming came from the DNA. Seen here are a few hundred thousand clones, 75% to 90% observed once, and the top ten hold approximately 2%.

The gene calls are TRBV5-1 and TRBJ1-2; TRBD1 is a possible D gene (5 bases). This TCR was recovered from a man aged 30 to 39 with active or convalescent COVID-19. The sequenced sample consisted of peripheral blood. The CDR3 bases are TGCGCCAGCAGCTTGGTGGGGCGCGTGACCCCCGACTATGGCTACACCTTC. Its protein is CASSLVGRVTPDYGYTF.